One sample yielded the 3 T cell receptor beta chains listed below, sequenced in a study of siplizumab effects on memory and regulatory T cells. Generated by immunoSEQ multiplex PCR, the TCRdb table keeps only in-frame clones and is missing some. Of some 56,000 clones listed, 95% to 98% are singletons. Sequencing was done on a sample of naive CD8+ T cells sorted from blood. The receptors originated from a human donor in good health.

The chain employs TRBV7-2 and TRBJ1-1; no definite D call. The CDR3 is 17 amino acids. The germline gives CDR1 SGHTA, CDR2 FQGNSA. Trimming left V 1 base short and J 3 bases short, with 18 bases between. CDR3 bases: TGTGCCAGCAGCTTAGTAACGGATGGACTGGAGGACACTGAAGCTTTCTTT. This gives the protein CASSLVTDGLEDTEAFF. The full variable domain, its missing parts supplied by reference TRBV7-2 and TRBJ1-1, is GAGVSQSPSNKVTEKGKDVELRCDPISGHTALYWYRQSLGQGLEFLIYFQGNSAPDKSGLPSDRFSAERTGGSVSTLTIQRTQQEDSAVYLCASSLVTDGLEDTEAFFGQGTRLTVV.

The DNA of the CDR3 is TGTGCCAGCAGTTTAGGTATAGCCGGCACAGATACGCAGTATTTT. Protein sequence: CASSLGIAGTDTQYF. V and J are TRBV28 and TRBJ2-3; D not resolved. The ends were cut back, 2 bases at V and 1 base at J, with 10 bases in the middle. The CDR3 length is 15 residues. Germline V gene lookup returns CDR1 MDHEN and CDR2 SYDVKM.

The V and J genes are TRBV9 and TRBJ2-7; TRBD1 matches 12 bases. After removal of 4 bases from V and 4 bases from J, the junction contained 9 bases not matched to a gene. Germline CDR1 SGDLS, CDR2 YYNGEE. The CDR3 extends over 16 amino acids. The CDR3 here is CASSLGTGGGLYEQYF. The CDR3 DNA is TGTGCCAGCAGCCTTGGGACAGGGGGCGGTTTGTACGAGCAGTACTTC.